Below, 24 T cell receptor beta chains from the same sample are listed, as sequenced in a study of long-term antiretroviral therapy in people with HIV. Version v3.0 of the immunoSEQ assay ran at survey level. Measured with immunoSEQ multiplex PCR; TCRdb has only the in-frame clones, and not every one. The repertoire consists of 30,000 to 40,000 clones, with roughly 94% occurring once and the leading ten covering less than 4%. Material: unsorted PBMCs, obtained more than 5 years after starting antiretroviral therapy. The receptors come from a woman between 50 and 59 years old with HIV.

The chain couples TRBV19 to TRBJ1-6, with a tentative D call TRBD1 (6 bases). V was pared by 2 bases and J by 13 bases, with 9 bases between. This CDR3 is 12 amino acids long. CDR1 and CDR2 (germline): LNHDA, SQIVND (reference sequence). The CDR3 DNA reads TGTGCCAGTAGTATACAGGGGTACCCCCTCCACTTT. Its translation is CASSIQGYPLHF.

V is TRBV5-6 and J is TRBJ1-6, with D possibly TRBD1 on 5 matching bases. From germline, CDR1 is SGHDT and CDR2 YYEEEE. V was shortened by 1 base and J by 0 bases, with 14 bases between the two germline ends. The CDR3 runs to 18 residues. The CDR3 DNA reads as TGTGCCAGCAGCTTGTATACAGGCCGGAGCTCCTATAATTCACCCCTCCACTTT. As protein: CASSLYTGRSSYNSPLHF.

The chain couples TRBV13 to TRBJ1-2; 7 nucleotides match TRBD1. CDR1 is PRHDT and CDR2 is FYEKMQ in the germline V gene (reference sequence). Germline trimming cut 5 bases from V and 7 bases from J; bases unmatched to any gene: 13. The CDR3 loop spans 15 amino acids. The CDR3 region has the DNA TGTGCCAGCAGCCCAACGACAGGGAGTTGGGGTGGCTACACCTTC. It is translated as CASSPTTGSWGGYTF. The full variable domain, in which reference TRBV13 and TRBJ1-2 provide the parts outside the CDR3, is AAGVIQSPRHLIKEKRETATLKCYPIPRHDTVYWYQQGPGQDPQFLISFYEKMQSDKGSIPDRFSAQQFSDYHSELNMSSLELGDSALYFCASSPTTGSWGGYTFGSGTRLTVV.

This chain connects TRBV7-2 to TRBJ1-3; tentative D call: TRBD1 (5 bases). Germline V CDR1 and CDR2: SGHTA, FQGNSA. Between the trimmed V and J ends, which lost 1 base and 0 bases, there was a span of 10 bases. The CDR3 extends over 16 amino acids. Here the CDR3 reads CASSLGVTASGNTIYF. The CDR3 DNA reads TGTGCCAGCAGCTTAGGGGTGACAGCCTCTGGAAACACCATATATTTT. Looking up the rest from reference TRBV7-2 and TRBJ1-3 gives the full variable domain: GAGVSQSPSNKVTEKGKDVELRCDPISGHTALYWYRQSLGQGLEFLIYFQGNSAPDKSGLPSDRFSAERTGGSVSTLTIQRTQQEDSAVYLCASSLGVTASGNTIYFGEGSWLTVV.

V is TRBV9 and J is TRBJ2-3; no firm D call. Trimming cost V 0 bases and J 0 bases, with 8 bases left between them. Germline loops: CDR1 SGDLS, CDR2 YYNGEE. The CDR3 has 15 amino acids. The CDR3 DNA reads TGTGCCAGCAGCGTAGAGGTTGCTAGCACAGATACGCAGTATTTT. It is translated as CASSVEVASTDTQYF. Based on the CDR3 plus reference TRBV9 and TRBJ2-3, the full variable domain is DSGVTQTPKHLITATGQRVTLRCSPRSGDLSVYWYQQSLDQGLQFLIQYYNGEERAKGNILERFSAQQFPDLHSELNLSSLELGDSALYFCASSVEVASTDTQYFGPGTRLTVL.

This clone was found a few times. V and J are TRBV2 and TRBJ1-2; D is possibly TRBD1 (6 bases). Germline V gene lookup returns CDR1 SNHLY and CDR2 FYNNEI. V was trimmed by 4 bases and J by 5 bases, leaving 14 bases between them. There are 14 residues in the CDR3. CDR3 sequence reads: CASSVIPGTYGYTF. For the CDR3, the DNA is TGTGCCAGCAGTGTAATTCCCGGGACATATGGCTACACCTTC.

J is TRBJ2-7 and V is TRBV6-1; the match to TRBD2 covers 8 bases. J gave up 1 base and V 7 bases, and 9 bases lay outside the gene matches. The germline V gene encodes CDR1 MNHNS and CDR2 SASEGT. CDR3 size: 15 residues. Here the CDR3 DNA reads TGTGCCAGCATTGGGGCCGGCGGGAGGTCCTACGAGCAGTACTTC. The encoded protein is CASIGAGGRSYEQYF.

The rearrangement joins TRBV2 to TRBJ2-5; 8 bases match TRBD1. The CDR3 is 14 amino acids. CDR1 is SNHLY, CDR2 FYNNEI, per germline. V shed 6 bases, J shed 4 bases, and the junction held 7 bases outside the gene matches. The CDR3 loop reads CASRPLDRAETQYF. The CDR3 DNA reads TGTGCCAGCAGACCGTTGGACAGGGCAGAGACCCAGTACTTC.

The chain carries TRBV7-9 and TRBJ2-7; D is possibly TRBD1 (5 bases). V lost 4 bases, J lost 2 bases, and 12 bases lay in between. There are 14 residues in the CDR3. CDR1 SEHNR and CDR2 FQNEAQ come from the germline V gene (reference sequence). The CDR3 sequence is CASSYTTATYEQYF. The CDR3, as DNA: TGTGCCAGCAGCTACACGACAGCCACCTACGAGCAGTACTTC.

The CDR3 reads CASSEMSGVRTGELFF. The CDR3 bases are TGTGCCAGCAGTGAAATGTCAGGGGTTAGGACCGGGGAGCTGTTTTTT. This chain links TRBV2 with TRBJ2-2; a possible D gene is TRBD1 (6 bases). The V and J ends lost 2 bases and 5 bases respectively, with 15 bases between them. Germline values: CDR1 SNHLY, CDR2 FYNNEI. The CDR3 is made up of 16 amino acids.

V gene TRBV7-9 combines with J gene TRBJ1-3; D is ambiguous. The V end was cut by 10 bases, the J end by 1 base, with 14 bases between. Germline assignment: CDR1 SEHNR and CDR2 FQNEAQ (reference sequence). This CDR3 has 14 amino acids. CDR3 nucleotides: TGTGCCATCCCGGAGGGCAGTTCTGGAAACACCATATATTTT. This encodes CAIPEGSSGNTIYF.

This sequence joins TRBV7-6 and TRBJ2-2; the D gene could be TRBD1 or TRBD2 (5 bases each). Germline CDR1 is SGHVS and CDR2 is FNYEAQ. There are 13 residues in the CDR3. Trimming pared 1 base from V and 8 bases from J, leaving 8 bases between. CDR3 in amino acids: CASSLEWGGELFF. The CDR3 coding sequence is TGTGCCAGCAGCTTAGAATGGGGGGGGGAGCTGTTTTTT. The whole variable domain, filled in from reference TRBV7-6 and TRBJ2-2, reads GAGVSQSPRYKVTKRGQDVALRCDPISGHVSLYWYRQALGQGPEFLTYFNYEAQQDKSGLPNDRFSAERPEGSISTLTIQRTEQRDSAMYRCASSLEWGGELFFGEGSRLTVL.

The V call is TRBV6-5, the J call TRBJ2-3; weak D call: TRBD2 (6 bases). This CDR3 has 12 amino acids. Trimming pared 6 bases from V and 6 bases from J, leaving 10 bases between. The germline gives CDR1 MNHEY, CDR2 SVGAGI. Written as DNA, the CDR3 is TGTGCCAGCAGGGACTACTCTGATACGCAGTATTTT. Translation: CASRDYSDTQYF.

This chain links TRBV25-1 with TRBJ2-2; D is ambiguous. The V and J ends lost 8 bases and 6 bases respectively, with 13 bases between them. This CDR3 comprises 13 residues. Germline CDR1 reads MGHDK; CDR2 reads SYGVNS. DNA for the CDR3: TGTGCCAGCGCCTGGGCAGAGGCCGGGGAGCTGTTTTTT. The encoded protein is CASAWAEAGELFF.

Only a few counts were recorded for this clone. The V gene is TRBV5-6, the J gene TRBJ1-2; 8 bases are a match to TRBD1. V lost 0 bases and J lost 4; bases outside the gene matches: 5. The CDR3 extends over 15 amino acids. The germline V gene encodes CDR1 SGHDT and CDR2 YYEEEE. Written as DNA, the CDR3 is TGTGCCAGCAGCTTGGAAGGGACAGGCAGCTATGGCTACACCTTC. This sequence encodes CASSLEGTGSYGYTF.

The CDR3 region has the DNA TGCGCCAGCAGCCCGAATCCAAGAGGGGGTGGGAAGGAGACCCAGTACTTC. This codes for CASSPNPRGGGKETQYF. V and J are TRBV4-1 and TRBJ2-5; tentative D call: TRBD1 (6 bases). The CDR3 is 17 amino acids. Germline V lookup: CDR1 MGHRA, CDR2 YSYEKL. V was cut by 4 bases and J by 5 bases, with 23 bases left in between.

The V call is TRBV4-3, the J call TRBJ2-2; possible D gene TRBD1, 5 bases. Germline loops: CDR1 LGHNA, CDR2 YSLEER. Between the trimmed V and J ends, which lost 0 bases and 1 base, there was a span of 9 bases. CDR3 length: 16 residues. Here the CDR3 DNA reads TGCGCCAGCAGCCAAGATGGGGCAGGGAACACCGGGGAGCTGTTTTTT. Translated, it gives CASSQDGAGNTGELFF.

Only one count was recorded for this clone. V and J are TRBV5-1 and TRBJ2-7, with D perhaps given as TRBD1 or TRBD2 (6 bases each). CDR3 length equals 14 residues. Germline-derived CDR1 and CDR2 are SGHRS and YFSETQ. The V gene lost 0 bases and the J gene lost 3 bases, with 10 bases spanning the gap. For the CDR3, the DNA is TGCGCCAGCAGCTTGGACAGGGAGGACTACGAGCAGTACTTC. Residues: CASSLDREDYEQYF.

The chain is built from TRBV5-4 and TRBJ1-1; D gene ambiguous. The V and J ends lost 0 bases and 0 bases respectively, with 3 bases between them. This CDR3 has 13 amino acids. Germline V gene lookup returns CDR1 SGHNT and CDR2 YYREEE (reference sequence). This CDR3 is CASSLGVNTEAFF. The DNA for the CDR3 is TGTGCCAGCAGCTTGGGGGTGAACACTGAAGCTTTCTTT.

The J gene is TRBJ1-2, the V gene TRBV2; possibly TRBD1 for D (5 bases). This CDR3 comprises 13 residues. Germline V gene lookup returns CDR1 SNHLY and CDR2 FYNNEI. Trimming removed 3 bases from V and 6 bases from J, with 11 bases in between. CDR3 DNA: TGTGCCAGCAGTGAGGGGCCGGTGAATGGCTACACCTTC. Amino acids: CASSEGPVNGYTF.

The chain uses TRBV20-1 and TRBJ2-5, with unresolved D. Germline values: CDR1 DFQATT, CDR2 SNEGSKA (reference sequence). Trimming shortened V by 3 bases and J by 3 bases, and 5 bases separated the two germline ends. The CDR3 is 11 residues long. DNA for the CDR3: TGCAGTGCTAGCAGGAAAGAGACCCAGTACTTC. It codes for CSASRKETQYF.

CDR3: CSVRQGYNSPLHF. As DNA, the CDR3 is TGCAGCGTTAGACAGGGCTACAATTCACCCCTCCACTTT. The rearrangement links TRBV29-1 to TRBJ1-6; 7 bases align to TRBD1. From germline, CDR1 is SQVTM and CDR2 ANQGSEA. The CDR3 extends over 13 amino acids. V dropped 5 bases and J dropped 7; count of bases not matched to a gene: 5.

The chain recombines TRBV7-6 with TRBJ2-5; D remains ambiguous. Germline lookup yields CDR1 SGHVS and CDR2 FNYEAQ. V was trimmed by 8 bases and J by 4 bases, leaving 8 bases between them. The CDR3 contains 11 residues. The CDR3: CASPGRETQYF. In nucleotides, the CDR3 is TGTGCCAGCCCGGGCCGAGAGACCCAGTACTTC.

The rearrangement joins TRBV15 to TRBJ1-3; D ambiguous. The germline V gene has CDR1 LNHNV and CDR2 YYDKDF (reference sequence). V lost 5 bases, J lost 3 bases, and 14 bases lay in between. The CDR3 has 15 residues. The CDR3 spells CATSPLFGFGNTIYF. The CDR3 nucleotides are TGTGCCACCAGCCCCCTCTTCGGATTTGGAAACACCATATATTTT.